The next 29 T cell receptor beta chains were all read from a single sample in a study of T-cell reconstitution after alpha-beta-depleted transplantation in children. The antigens these receptors bind are not known. Study conclusions and caveats: Most T-cell counts and diversity one year after the transplant came from T cells that were newly produced.

A TCRbeta library incorporating unique molecular identifiers was prepared. TCRdb fed the PCR reads into MiXCR, producing one record per CDR3 protein. The table records some 300,000 distinct CDR3 sequences, just over 7.5% of them present only once. Sequenced material: peripheral blood, taken 360 days after TCRalphabeta/CD19-depleted stem cell transplant. These receptor sequences come from a female patient aged 2 to 10 who had a stem cell transplant for Fanconi anemia, so the T cells may come from the graft donor.

The chain links TRBV11-2 to TRBJ2-2; D possibly corresponds to TRBD2 (5 bases). Germline V gene lookup returns CDR1 SGHAT and CDR2 FQNNGV. V dropped 6 bases and J dropped 6 bases, with 14 bases sitting between them. The CDR3 has 14 amino acids. CDR3 DNA: TGTGCCAGCAGACCAGGACTCGGGGCCGGGGAGCTGTTTTTT. Translating gives CASRPGLGAGELFF.

The sample holds many counts of this clonotype. The rearrangement uses TRBV5-1 and TRBJ1-6; the match to TRBD1 covers 10 bases. V lost 4 bases to trimming and J lost 7 bases; unmatched junction nucleotides: 8. Germline CDR1 SGHRS, CDR2 YFSETQ. The CDR3 spans 16 residues. CDR3 amino acids: CASSPGGQGKNSPLHF. CDR3 DNA sequence: TGCGCCAGCAGCCCGGGGGGACAGGGGAAGAATTCACCCCTCCACTTT.

The J gene is TRBJ2-7, the V gene TRBV29-1, with TRBD1 matching over 9 bases. Germline values: CDR1 SQVTM, CDR2 ANQGSEA. There are 13 residues in the CDR3. The V and J ends lost 7 bases and 4 bases, in that order; junction bases with no gene match: 8. The CDR3, as DNA: TGCAGCGCCAAGACAGGGGGGGGTTACGAGCAGTACTTC. Its translation: CSAKTGGGYEQYF.

This clonotype was observed at least ten times. This rearrangement joins TRBV15 to TRBJ2-3; the D gene is possibly TRBD2 (6 bases). The CDR3 is 13 residues long. The germline CDR1 and CDR2 sequences are LNHNV and YYDKDF (reference sequence). Trimming removed 5 bases at V and 2 bases at J, with 8 bases between. The CDR3 DNA is TGTGCCACCAGCGGGGGACTCACAGATACGCAGTATTTT. Protein: CATSGGLTDTQYF.

There are many counts of this clonotype. The gene calls are TRBV20-1 and TRBJ2-2; TRBD2 is a possible D gene (6 bases). Per the germline V gene, CDR1 is DFQATT and CDR2 is SNEGSKA (reference sequence). With 0 bases removed from V and 7 bases from J, the gap between germline ends came to 12 bases. This CDR3 spans 14 amino acids. The CDR3 DNA reads TGCAGTGCTAGAGAGACTAGTCCCTACGGGGAGCTGTTTTTT. Translation: CSARETSPYGELFF.

The rearrangement links TRBV15 to TRBJ1-6; 8 bases align to TRBD1. The length of the CDR3 is 17 residues. The V gene's germline CDR1 is LNHNV and CDR2 YYDKDF (reference sequence). With 4 bases clipped from V and 6 bases from J, the junction kept 11 bases outside the gene matches. CDR3 nucleotides: TGTGCCACCAGCAACGAGGCCTGGACAGGGCGTAATTCACCCCTCCACTTT. This codes for CATSNEAWTGRNSPLHF.

This clonotype has only a few counts. The genes are TRBV6-1 and TRBJ2-3; D gene unclear. Between the trimmed V and J ends, which lost 5 bases and 0 bases, there was a span of 12 bases. The CDR3 length is 15 residues. CDR1 is MNHNS, CDR2 SASEGT, per germline. The CDR3: CASSPRVNSTDTQYF. CDR3 in DNA: TGTGCCAGCAGTCCCCGTGTGAATAGCACAGATACGCAGTATTTT.

This rearrangement joins TRBV6-1 to TRBJ2-3, with D possibly being TRBD2 (6 bases). The CDR3 is 15 residues long. Per the germline V gene, CDR1 is MNHNS and CDR2 is SASEGT. V shed 6 bases and J shed 0 bases, with 13 bases lying between them. CDR3 nucleotides: TGTGCCAGCAGCCCAGGAGGGACTAGCACAGATACGCAGTATTTT. This translates into CASSPGGTSTDTQYF.

The sample holds many counts of this clonotype. The chain recombines TRBV12-3 or TRBV12-4 with TRBJ2-1; unclear D gene. V lost 3 bases and J 6 bases, leaving 6 bases between the germline ends. The CDR3 is 12 residues long. The CDR3 loop reads CASSFLLNEQFF. The CDR3 region has the DNA TGTGCCAGCAGTTTTCTTCTCAATGAGCAGTTCTTC.

This clonotype was recorded many times. The DNA of the CDR3 is TGTGCCAGCAGCTCCCTAGCGGGTGAGCAGTTCTTC. This gives the protein CASSSLAGEQFF. This rearrangement joins TRBV7-9 to TRBJ2-1, with TRBD2 matching 8 bases. Unmatched junction bases numbered 2, after V lost 4 bases and J lost 9 bases. The germline V gene encodes CDR1 SEHNR and CDR2 FQNEAQ (reference sequence). The CDR3 is 12 residues long. The whole variable domain, filled in from reference TRBV7-9 and TRBJ2-1, reads DTGVSQNPRHKITKRGQNVTFRCDPISEHNRLYWYRQTLGQGPEFLTYFQNEAQLEKSRLLSDRFSAERPKGSFSTLEIQRTEQGDSAMYLCASSSLAGEQFFGPGTRLTVL.

The chain joins TRBV5-6 to TRBJ2-3; D may be TRBD2 (5 bases). The germline V gene encodes CDR1 SGHDT and CDR2 YYEEEE. With 2 bases removed from V and 6 bases from J, the gap between germline ends came to 10 bases. The length of the CDR3 is 13 residues. This CDR3 is CASSLLELDTQYF. CDR3 in DNA: TGTGCCAGCAGCTTACTAGAATTGGATACGCAGTATTTT.

V and J are TRBV3-1 and TRBJ2-5, with TRBD2 matching 9 bases. CDR1 and CDR2 from the germline V gene are LGHDT and YNNKEL (reference sequence). This CDR3 has 16 amino acids. V dropped 3 bases and J dropped 5; count of bases not matched to a gene: 10. The CDR3 region is CASSQLPSGIGETQYF. The CDR3 coding sequence is TGTGCCAGCAGCCAGTTACCTAGCGGGATCGGGGAGACCCAGTACTTC.

The V call is TRBV5-1, the J call TRBJ1-1; D is perhaps TRBD1 (6 bases). CDR3 length equals 14 residues. Trimming took off 6 bases at V and 3 bases at J, with 15 bases between the two ends. CDR1 is SGHRS and CDR2 is YFSETQ in the germline V gene. DNA for the CDR3: TGCGCCAGCAAAATGGACAGTTTGGACACTGAAGCTTTCTTT. Protein product: CASKMDSLDTEAFF.

This clonotype was found many times. This chain uses TRBV11-2 with TRBJ2-7; a possible D gene is TRBD1 (5 bases). V lost 3 bases, J lost 1 base, and 10 bases lay in between. The CDR3 extends over 14 amino acids. Germline CDR1 and CDR2: SGHAT and FQNNGV. The CDR3 sequence is CASSLWGSSYEQYF. As DNA, the CDR3 is TGTGCCAGCAGCTTGTGGGGCAGTTCCTACGAGCAGTACTTC.

This clonotype was seen repeatedly, ten times or more. The CDR3 is CASARDRGLNQYF. DNA of the CDR3: TGCGCCAGTGCCCGGGACAGGGGATTGAACCAGTACTTC. V and J are TRBV5-1 and TRBJ2-5, with TRBD1 matching 10 bases. From germline, CDR1 is SGHRS and CDR2 YFSETQ. The CDR3 length is 13 residues. Trimming removed 8 bases from V and 10 bases from J; junction bases left unmatched: 11.

V usage is TRBV21-1 and J usage is TRBJ2-7; the D call of TRBD1 is as the table states it, not checked on the DNA. TRBV21-1 corresponds to a pseudogene. The CDR3 consists of 16 residues. As DNA, the CDR3 is TGTGCCAGCAGCAAAGTAATCCGGGACAGGGATCACGAGCAGTACTTC. Protein product: CASSKVIRDRDHEQYF.

This clonotype was counted at least ten times. This chain joins TRBV28 and TRBJ2-3, with TRBD1 as a possible D gene (6 bases). Trimming cost V 7 bases and J 5 bases, with 13 bases left between them. The CDR3 sequence is 13 residues long. Germline CDR1 MDHEN, CDR2 SYDVKM. The CDR3 nucleotides read TGTGCCAGCAATAAGGGGGAAATAGATACGCAGTATTTT. Protein: CASNKGEIDTQYF.

V gene TRBV4-1 combines with J gene TRBJ2-3; 15 nucleotides match TRBD2. V was clipped by 2 bases and J by 4 bases; unmatched bases: 4. CDR1 is MGHRA, CDR2 YSYEKL, per germline. The CDR3 runs 17 residues. CDR3 loop: CASSQRGLAGGADTQYF. The CDR3 region has the DNA TGCGCCAGCAGCCAACGGGGACTAGCGGGGGGTGCAGATACGCAGTATTTT.

This clonotype came up many times. V is TRBV12-3 or TRBV12-4 and J is TRBJ1-5; D unclear. The V and J ends lost 2 bases and 8 bases respectively, with 16 bases between them. The CDR3 covers 15 residues. This chain's CDR3 is CASSLIGVPSKPQHF. CDR3 nucleotides: TGTGCCAGCAGTTTAATTGGGGTTCCCTCCAAGCCCCAGCATTTT.

This clonotype was detected ten times or more. CDR3 bases: TGTGCCAGCAGCTTAGCGCCGGGACAGCCCTACAATGAGCAGTTCTTC. Translated, it gives CASSLAPGQPYNEQFF. The rearrangement joins TRBV7-9 to TRBJ2-1, with 7 bases matching TRBD1. The germline CDR1 and CDR2 sequences are SEHNR and FQNEAQ (reference sequence). This CDR3 spans 16 amino acids. Trimming at V came to 0 bases and at J to 2 bases, leaving 4 bases not matched to a gene.

The CDR3 loop is CASSSTEGGTEAFF. Written as DNA, the CDR3 is TGTGCCAGCAGCTCGACGGAGGGGGGCACTGAAGCTTTCTTT. The chain uses TRBV7-2 and TRBJ1-1; D is perhaps TRBD1 (6 bases). Trimming pared 4 bases from V and 4 bases from J, leaving 13 bases between. This CDR3 spans 14 amino acids. In germline, CDR1 is SGHTA, CDR2 FQGNSA.

In its sample, this clonotype was seen many times. For the CDR3, the DNA is TGTGCCAGCAGTTTTGATGGGACGGATTATGGCTACACCTTC. This codes for CASSFDGTDYGYTF. The chain is built from TRBV12-3 or TRBV12-4 and TRBJ1-2; D is possibly TRBD1 (5 bases). V was pared by 3 bases and J by 5 bases, with 13 bases between. This CDR3 is built from 14 residues.

The table lists this clonotype with many counts. The J gene is TRBJ1-2, the V gene TRBV27; D gene unclear. Germline V gene lookup returns CDR1 MNHEY and CDR2 SMNVEV (reference sequence). This CDR3 spans 14 amino acids. Trimming cost V 5 bases and J 4 bases, with 14 bases left between them. The CDR3 sequence: CASSPRDGSYGYTF. CDR3 in DNA: TGTGCCAGCAGTCCCCGGGATGGGAGCTATGGCTACACCTTC.

This clonotype was observed many times. The chain couples TRBV12-3 or TRBV12-4 to TRBJ2-7; possibly TRBD2 for D (5 bases). The CDR3 is 12 residues long. Trimming pared 6 bases from V and 6 bases from J, leaving 12 bases between. The CDR3 nucleotides read TGTGCCAGCAGCTCCGGAGGAGGCGAGCAGTACGTC. Translated: CASSSGGGEQYV.

This chain uses TRBV14 with TRBJ1-1; D unclear. The CDR3 covers 13 residues. CDR1 and CDR2 from the germline V gene are SGHDN and FVKESK. Trimming left V 1 base short and J 8 bases short, with 11 bases between. This CDR3 is CASSQGRAREAFF. The CDR3 DNA sequence: TGTGCCAGCAGCCAAGGGCGGGCCAGGGAAGCTTTCTTT.

As regards this clonotype: A read error may be the cause here, since a much bigger clone is one base away. The chain uses TRBV10-3 and TRBJ2-7, with 7 bases matching TRBD2. The CDR3 sequence is 14 residues long. The V segment lost 11 bases and the J segment 0 bases; nucleotides outside the gene matches: 10. Germline CDR1 and CDR2: ENHRY and SYGVKD. CDR3 in DNA: TGTGCCGCCTCGGGACTAACGGACTCCTACGAGCAGTACTTC. Amino acid sequence: CAASGLTDSYEQYF.

This chain connects TRBV3-1 to TRBJ2-5; 7 bases align to TRBD1. The CDR3 spans 16 residues. Germline V gives CDR1 LGHDT, CDR2 YNNKEL (reference sequence). The trim removed 4 bases at V and 4 bases at J, leaving 12 bases unmatched. CDR3 region: CASSPPEWTGLETQYF. The CDR3 DNA follows: TGTGCCAGCAGCCCCCCCGAATGGACAGGTTTAGAGACCCAGTACTTC.

This clonotype has a count of ten or more. V is TRBV5-5 and J is TRBJ1-5; D is unresolved. The CDR3 loop spans 15 amino acids. Germline V lookup: CDR1 SGHKS, CDR2 YYEKEE (reference sequence). Trimming took 0 bases from V and 2 from J, leaving 9 bases between them. The CDR3 bases are TGTGCCAGCAGCTTGGAGAGCCAGGGCAATCAGCCCCAGCATTTT. Translating it yields CASSLESQGNQPQHF.

The chain uses TRBV9 and TRBJ2-3; no firm D call. The CDR3 runs 16 residues. V dropped 0 bases and J dropped 3 bases, with 14 bases sitting between them. The V gene's germline CDR1 is SGDLS and CDR2 YYNGEE. As DNA, the CDR3 is TGTGCCAGCAGCGTAGCGCCTGGGGTCGGAACAGATACGCAGTATTTT. Residues: CASSVAPGVGTDTQYF.